The source of this T cell receptor (beta chain) is a study of blood T cell repertoires in COVID-19 (dated by TCRdb to 2018 to 2021). In terms of the full investigation: Collaborator samples came from the United States, Italy and Spain and covered acute and convalescent phases of COVID-19. The prospective study material was composed of cDNA or gDNA derived from T cells, B-cell-depleted T cells, or PBMCs. Subjects who had been exposed to COVID-19, were actively infected with it, or had recovered from it provided the deeply sampled blood TCRbeta repertoires that made up the dataset. The repertoires were released in a freely available public database meant as a resource for research on the immune response to SARS-CoV-2. Samples came from the ongoing ImmuneRACE study (first 160 participants) plus 1,254 subjects from 6 global collaborators. A de-identified subject ID, COVID-19 status, age in years and sex were almost always included in the sample metadata. Where available, HLA class I and class II types were taken from metadata supplied by the sample provider and were not determined by assay-based typing. Summary of the overall study and its limitations: Clinical and demographic metadata were provided uncurated, with the amount varying by source and participant.

At one collaborating source in Seattle, patients were enrolled during active infection and were followed longitudinally through the course of disease. The collaborating institutions used their own protocols to collect whole blood in K2EDTA tubes. For TCRbeta analysis, collaborators shipped samples in one of three forms: frozen whole blood, isolated PBMCs, or DNA extracted from either of those sample types. In regard to this clone: What antigen it recognizes has not been identified. Base qualities are not recorded, but no much larger clone differs from it by a single base.

Relative to germline, V is missing 7 bases and J is missing 5 bases, with 17 bases of the junction outside any gene match. The CDR3 sequence holds 17 residues, the cysteine and phenylalanine included. This entry keeps only the CDR3 DNA: 51 bases, framed from base 1. The CDR1 and CDR2 encoded by the germline V gene are SNHLY and FYNNEI. TCRbeta CDR3 regions were amplified from genomic DNA using the immunoSEQ Assay, a bias-controlled multiplex PCR. In the paper's pipeline: Nucleated cell counts per sample were estimated from amplification of reference gene primers within the assay. To quantify the absolute abundance of each unique TCRbeta CDR3 rearrangement, sequence reads were collapsed and filtered. Productive Simpson clonality was computed per sample as the square root of Simpson's diversity index over productive rearrangements. The source is immuneACCESS, and TCRdb retained only in-frame sequences with V and J called. Part of the clones is not carried over; for the studies checked, unresolved V genes explain less than half of this, and the remainder is unexplained. V, J and clone size were drawn from that table, and D and trimming were deduced from the DNA. Counted in this sample were over 250,000 clones; about 91% of them appeared once. The top ten hold around 2.6% of the sample.

The sequence derives from a person aged 18 to 30 with COVID-19, enrolled during active disease. Rearrangement joined TRBV2 to TRBJ2-5, with TRBD1 matching 9 junction bases. Sequences were obtained from peripheral blood. The sequence in DNA is TGTGCCAGCACCACGGGACAGGGATGGGGGGTCCTGGAGACCCAGTACTTC. Translated, this gives CASTTGQGWGVLETQYF.